Listed here are 32 T cell receptor beta chains from one sample, sequenced in a study of blood T cell repertoires in COVID-19. The method was immunoSEQ multiplex PCR; TCRdb's version includes in-frame clones alone and lacks a portion of them. The sample consists of some 530,000 clones, roughly 85% of them appearing once. Sequenced input: peripheral blood. All receptors come from a human donor in a cohort sampled during active COVID-19.

The chain recombines TRBV6-5 with TRBJ2-7, with D possibly being TRBD2 (5 bases). The V gene lost 2 bases and the J gene lost 9 bases, with 23 bases spanning the gap. CDR3 length equals 16 residues. CDR1 is MNHEY, CDR2 SVGAGI, per germline. CDR3 bases: TGTGCCAGCAGTTACGCCGTAGCGAGTTCTACGGACGCGCAGTACTTC. It is translated as CASSYAVASSTDAQYF.

In this sample, this clone turned up a few times. The gene calls are TRBV6-5 and TRBJ1-1, with a tentative D call TRBD1 (6 bases). V lost 7 bases, J lost 5 bases, and 20 bases lay in between. Germline CDR1 is MNHEY and CDR2 is SVGAGI. This CDR3 has 15 amino acids. The CDR3 DNA sequence: TGTGCCAGCAATTTTCGGGCAGGGGAGACGACTGAAGCTTTCTTT. Its protein is CASNFRAGETTEAFF.

This clone turned up a few times. This chain links TRBV10-3 with TRBJ2-2; D is perhaps TRBD2 (5 bases). Per germline, CDR1 ENHRY and CDR2 SYGVKD. The CDR3 runs to 15 residues. Trimming removed 0 bases at V and 4 bases at J, with 9 bases between. Here the CDR3 reads CAISESVRGTGELFF. The CDR3 region has the DNA TGTGCCATCAGTGAGTCGGTTCGGGGCACCGGGGAGCTGTTTTTT.

This clone was detected only once. The chain links TRBV18 to TRBJ2-1, with 7 bases identical to TRBD2. Unmatched junction bases numbered 9, after V lost 6 bases and J lost 4 bases. The CDR3 length is 15 residues. In germline, CDR1 is KGHSH, CDR2 LQKENI. CDR3 loop: CASSGVSGDYNEQFF. The CDR3 nucleotides read TGTGCCAGCTCGGGTGTAAGCGGGGATTACAATGAGCAGTTCTTC.

This clone was observed a few times. V usage is TRBV14 and J usage is TRBJ1-3; D not resolved. V was pared by 5 bases and J by 8 bases, with 10 bases between. CDR1 is SGHDN, CDR2 FVKESK, per germline. The CDR3 contains 12 residues. CDR3 sequence (DNA): TGTGCCAGCAGCTGGTCCGGGGACACCATATATTTT. Translated: CASSWSGDTIYF.

The chain recombines TRBV7-2 with TRBJ1-3, with a possible D match to TRBD1 (5 bases). Looked up from germline, CDR1 is SGHTA and CDR2 is FQGNSA. This CDR3 comprises 14 residues. Trimming took 6 bases from V and 0 from J, leaving 9 bases between them. CDR3 in amino acids: CASRPGHSGNTIYF. CDR3 DNA sequence: TGTGCCAGCAGACCTGGACACTCTGGAAACACCATATATTTT.

The V and J genes are TRBV30 and TRBJ2-3, with 13 bases fitting TRBD2. CDR1 and CDR2 from the germline V gene are GTSNPN and SVGIG (reference sequence). CDR3 length: 17 residues. Trimming removed 2 bases from V and 2 bases from J; junction bases left unmatched: 7. The CDR3 DNA sequence: TGTGCCTGGAGTACGGGACTAGCGGGGTCCGTCACAGATACGCAGTATTTT. Translating gives CAWSTGLAGSVTDTQYF.

The count of this clone is one. This chain joins TRBV6-5 and TRBJ1-1; 7 bases match TRBD1. Germline CDR1 is MNHEY and CDR2 is SVGAGI. The CDR3 covers 13 residues. Losses at the gene ends were 11 bases for V and 0 bases for J; bases not matched to a gene: 6. The CDR3 coding sequence is TGTGCCGCCCGACAGGGAATGAACACTGAAGCTTTCTTT. Translating it yields CAARQGMNTEAFF.

V and J are TRBV7-9 and TRBJ1-2, with D perhaps matching TRBD1 (6 bases). Germline V lookup: CDR1 SEHNR, CDR2 FQNEAQ (reference sequence). Trimming took off 1 base at V and 6 bases at J, with 15 bases between the two ends. This CDR3 has 15 amino acids. The CDR3 DNA follows: TGTGCCAGCAGCTTAGGGACAGCGAAGACTCATGGCTACACCTTC. This encodes CASSLGTAKTHGYTF.

This clone appeared a few times. The chain couples TRBV5-1 to TRBJ2-2; tentative D call: TRBD1 (7 bases). Between the trimmed V and J ends, which lost 3 bases and 7 bases, there was a span of 19 bases. The CDR3 is made up of 16 amino acids. Germline V CDR1 and CDR2: SGHRS, YFSETQ. The DNA of the CDR3 is TGCGCCAGCAGCTGGACAGGCGGGGAAACCATCGGGGAGCTGTTTTTT. Protein product: CASSWTGGETIGELFF.

The J gene is TRBJ1-2, the V gene TRBV6-5; D uncertain. The CDR3 is made up of 13 amino acids. CDR1 is MNHEY and CDR2 is SVGAGI in the germline V gene. V was shortened by 2 bases and J by 2 bases, with 6 bases between the two germline ends. Here the CDR3 DNA reads TGTGCCAGCAGTTACGGACTGAACTATGGCTACACCTTC. This encodes CASSYGLNYGYTF.

V gene TRBV4-3 combines with J gene TRBJ1-1; D is uncertain. Germline V lookup: CDR1 LGHNA, CDR2 YSLEER. With 4 bases removed from V and 6 bases from J, the gap between germline ends came to 18 bases. The CDR3 is 15 amino acids. CDR3 sequence: CASSLFLLRAAEAFF. CDR3 in DNA: TGCGCCAGCAGCCTTTTTTTATTGCGGGCGGCTGAAGCTTTCTTT.

The chain carries TRBV5-8 and TRBJ2-5, with 11 bases aligning to TRBD2. The CDR3 length is 15 residues. Losses at the gene ends were 5 bases for V and 1 base for J; bases not matched to a gene: 4. Germline CDR1 reads SGHTS; CDR2 reads YDEGEE. The CDR3 region is CASRPGTSGQETQYF. The CDR3 coding sequence is TGTGCCAGCAGACCCGGGACTAGCGGCCAAGAGACCCAGTACTTC.

The V and J genes are TRBV18 and TRBJ1-2; TRBD1 matches 7 bases. Germline CDR1 reads KGHSH; CDR2 reads LQKENI. V shed 0 bases, J shed 11 bases, and the junction held 9 bases outside the gene matches. CDR3 length equals 14 residues. The CDR3 sequence: CASSPPWDSTAYTF. The CDR3 DNA is TGTGCCAGCTCACCACCCTGGGACAGTACCGCTTACACCTTC.

Worth noting for this clone: It may be a read error: a sequence one base away is much more abundant. Other DNA variants within this sample encode the same CDR3. The chain combines TRBV7-2 with TRBJ2-7; 14 bases are shared with TRBD2. The germline V gene encodes CDR1 SGHTA and CDR2 FQGNSA. The CDR3 spans 15 residues. V shed 5 bases and J 3 bases; nucleotides not matched to a gene: 3. Here the CDR3 DNA reads TGTGCCAGCAGCCCGGGACTAGCGGGAGTCTACGAGCAGTACTTC. This translates into CASSPGLAGVYEQYF.

The rearrangement uses TRBV2 and TRBJ2-1, with 9 bases identical to TRBD2. Looked up from germline, CDR1 is SNHLY and CDR2 is FYNNEI. V gave up 4 bases and J gave up 0 bases; unmatched junction bases: 1. This CDR3 is 15 amino acids long. The CDR3 loop is CASSVSGSSYNEQFF. The CDR3 DNA sequence: TGTGCCAGCAGTGTTAGCGGGAGCTCCTACAATGAGCAGTTCTTC.

This chain connects TRBV27 to TRBJ1-4; D is undetermined. The V and J ends lost 1 base and 3 bases respectively, with 9 bases between them. Germline-derived CDR1 and CDR2 are MNHEY and SMNVEV (reference sequence). The CDR3 covers 15 residues. CDR3 sequence (DNA): TGTGCCAGCAGTTTATGGGGAGTGTCTAATGAAAAACTGTTTTTT. This sequence encodes CASSLWGVSNEKLFF.

This clone showed up just once. The chain recombines TRBV5-4 with TRBJ2-2, with D hard to call. Per the germline V gene, CDR1 is SGHNT and CDR2 is YYREEE (reference sequence). CDR3 length: 14 amino acids. Trimming took 1 base from V and 6 from J, leaving 10 bases between them. CDR3 DNA sequence: TGTGCCAGCAGCTTGAGGCAGGCCCCCGGGGAGCTGTTTTTT. Protein product: CASSLRQAPGELFF.

V gene TRBV4-3 combines with J gene TRBJ1-6, with a tentative D call TRBD1 (5 bases). The CDR3 sequence is 16 residues long. Germline V gene sequence: CDR1 LGHNA, CDR2 YSLEER. Trimming left V 1 base short and J 3 bases short, with 10 bases between. The CDR3 loop is CASSQAAGGYNSPLHF. The CDR3 nucleotides read TGCGCCAGCAGCCAAGCTGCGGGGGGCTATAATTCACCCCTCCACTTT.

This chain joins TRBV11-3 and TRBJ2-1, with D maybe TRBD2 (6 bases). Germline V gives CDR1 SGHNT, CDR2 YENEEA. Trimming removed 5 bases at V and 8 bases at J, with 10 bases between. The CDR3 is 12 amino acids. This chain's CDR3 is CASSRGEDEQFF. The CDR3 DNA follows: TGTGCCAGCAGCCGAGGGGAGGATGAGCAGTTCTTC.

The chain is built from TRBV6-6 and TRBJ1-6; weak D call: TRBD1 (6 bases). The germline CDR1 and CDR2 sequences are MNHNY and SVGAGI (reference sequence). The germline V and J ends were trimmed by 4 bases and 5 bases, with 9 bases remaining between them. The CDR3 extends over 14 amino acids. The CDR3 nucleotides read TGTGCCAGCAGTTGGACAGCTGATAATTCACCCCTCCACTTT. Translating it yields CASSWTADNSPLHF.

V usage is TRBV5-1 and J usage is TRBJ1-3, with a weak D call TRBD1 (5 bases). V was pared by 4 bases and J by 1 base, with 18 bases between. Germline values: CDR1 SGHRS, CDR2 YFSETQ. The CDR3 length is 17 residues. The CDR3 is CASSPLVGASSGNTIYF. The CDR3 DNA reads as TGCGCCAGCAGCCCACTGGTTGGGGCAAGTTCTGGAAACACCATATATTTT.

The chain joins TRBV9 to TRBJ1-1, with D maybe TRBD1 (5 bases). The V gene's germline CDR1 is SGDLS and CDR2 YYNGEE. The V end lost 3 bases, the J end lost 6 bases, and 9 bases lay between the germline ends. This CDR3 has 12 amino acids. Here the CDR3 reads CASSAQGAEAFF. The CDR3 DNA reads TGTGCCAGCAGCGCCCAAGGGGCTGAAGCTTTCTTT.

This chain joins TRBV10-3 and TRBJ2-5, with 7 bases fitting TRBD1. The CDR3 contains 12 residues. The J segment lost 4 bases and the V segment lost 8 bases, leaving 4 bases of the junction unmatched. In germline, CDR1 is ENHRY, CDR2 SYGVKD. Written as DNA, the CDR3 is TGTGCCATCGGGACAGTGGGAGAGACCCAGTACTTC. Translating gives CAIGTVGETQYF.

The chain links TRBV10-3 to TRBJ1-2; 7 bases are a match to TRBD1. Germline V gives CDR1 ENHRY, CDR2 SYGVKD. The CDR3 extends over 15 amino acids. V lost 4 bases and J lost 5; bases outside the gene matches: 10. CDR3 coding DNA: TGTGCCATCAGTGCGACAGGGCAGCTCCAGTATGGCTACACCTTC. It translates to CAISATGQLQYGYTF.

V gene TRBV25-1 combines with J gene TRBJ2-7, with D hard to call. Trimming removed 4 bases at V and 0 bases at J, with 10 bases between. The CDR3 runs to 14 residues. Germline V lookup: CDR1 MGHDK, CDR2 SYGVNS. The CDR3 DNA sequence: TGTGCCAGCAGTGTTGACATGAGCTCCTACGAGCAGTACTTC. Its translation: CASSVDMSSYEQYF.

The chain uses TRBV30 and TRBJ2-7, with TRBD1 as a possible D gene (7 bases). This CDR3 contains 11 residues. From germline, CDR1 is GTSNPN and CDR2 SVGIG (reference sequence). Trimming removed 8 bases at V and 3 bases at J, with 11 bases between. The CDR3 DNA reads TGTGCCGGCGGGACAGACTACGAGCAGTACTTC. Protein sequence: CAGGTDYEQYF.

The rearrangement links TRBV3-1 (or the pseudogene TRBV3-2) to TRBJ2-7; D not certain. The length of the CDR3 is 14 residues. Trimming shortened V by 1 base and J by 1 base, and 8 bases separated the two germline ends. Germline V gene sequence: CDR1 LGHDT, CDR2 YNNKEL (reference sequence). The CDR3, as DNA: TGTGCCAGCAGCCAAGCTTCTATTTCCTACGAGCAGTACTTC. Protein: CASSQASISYEQYF.

This rearrangement joins TRBV29-1 to TRBJ1-2, with TRBD1 matching over 7 bases. The CDR3 has 12 amino acids. The germline CDR1 and CDR2 sequences are SQVTM and ANQGSEA. The ends lost 7 bases at V and 6 bases at J; junction bases unmatched: 8. CDR3 sequence (DNA): TGCAGCGCCGGACAGGAGGGAAATGGCTACACCTTC. Translated, it gives CSAGQEGNGYTF.

The J gene is TRBJ1-1, the V gene TRBV25-1, with a tentative D call TRBD1 (6 bases). V shed 5 bases and J shed 8 bases, with 15 bases lying between them. This CDR3 comprises 13 residues. Looked up from germline, CDR1 is MGHDK and CDR2 is SYGVNS. The CDR3, as DNA: TGTGCCAGCAGTCAAGGACACAGGGCAGAAGCTTTCTTT. The encoded protein is CASSQGHRAEAFF.

The V call is TRBV28, the J call TRBJ1-4; D is unresolved. The CDR3 consists of 15 residues. The V and J ends lost 3 bases and 6 bases respectively, with 14 bases between them. From germline, CDR1 is MDHEN and CDR2 SYDVKM. CDR3 sequence (DNA): TGTGCCAGCAGTTTCTACCCTTCGGTGGATGAAAAACTGTTTTTT. Translated: CASSFYPSVDEKLFF.

V gene TRBV28 combines with J gene TRBJ2-1, with a possible D match to TRBD2 (5 bases). Germline values: CDR1 MDHEN, CDR2 SYDVKM. V was shortened by 5 bases and J by 2 bases, with 13 bases between the two germline ends. CDR3 length: 15 amino acids. The CDR3 loop reads CASSPREIPYNEQFF. CDR3 nucleotide sequence: TGTGCCAGCAGTCCCCGGGAAATTCCCTACAATGAGCAGTTCTTC.